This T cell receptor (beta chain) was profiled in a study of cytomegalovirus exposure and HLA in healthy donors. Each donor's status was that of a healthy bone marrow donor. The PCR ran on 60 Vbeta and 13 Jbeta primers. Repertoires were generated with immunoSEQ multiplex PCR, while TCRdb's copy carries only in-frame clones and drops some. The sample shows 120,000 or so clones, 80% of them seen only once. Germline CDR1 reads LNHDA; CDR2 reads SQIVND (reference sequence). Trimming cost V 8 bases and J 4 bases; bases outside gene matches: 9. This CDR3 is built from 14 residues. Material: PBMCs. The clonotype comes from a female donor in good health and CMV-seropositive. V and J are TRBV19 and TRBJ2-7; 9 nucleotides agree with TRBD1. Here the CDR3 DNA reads TGTGCCAGTTCCTACGGGGGACAGGGTTACGAGCAGTACTTC. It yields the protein CASSYGGQGYEQYF. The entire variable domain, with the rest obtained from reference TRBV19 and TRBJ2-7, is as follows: DGGITQSPKYLFRKEGQNVTLSCEQNLNHDAMYWYRQDPGQGLRLIYYSQIVNDFQKGDIAEGYSVSREKKESFPLTVTSAQKNPTAFYLCASSYGGQGYEQYFGPGTRLTVT.